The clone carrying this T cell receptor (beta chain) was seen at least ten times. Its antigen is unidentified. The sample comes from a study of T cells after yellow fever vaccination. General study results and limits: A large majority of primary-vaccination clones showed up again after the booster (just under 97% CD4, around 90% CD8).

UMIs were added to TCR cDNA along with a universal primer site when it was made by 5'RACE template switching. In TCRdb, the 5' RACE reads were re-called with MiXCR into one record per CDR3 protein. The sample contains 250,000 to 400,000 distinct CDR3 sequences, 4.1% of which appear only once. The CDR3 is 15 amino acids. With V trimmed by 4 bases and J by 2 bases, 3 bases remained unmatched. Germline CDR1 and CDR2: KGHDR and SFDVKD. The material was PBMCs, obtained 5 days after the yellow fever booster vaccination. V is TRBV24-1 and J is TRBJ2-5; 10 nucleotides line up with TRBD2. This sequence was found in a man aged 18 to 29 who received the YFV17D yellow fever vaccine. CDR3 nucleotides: TGTGCCACCAGTGAGGCTAGCGGGGGACAAGAGACCCAGTACTTC. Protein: CATSEASGGQETQYF.